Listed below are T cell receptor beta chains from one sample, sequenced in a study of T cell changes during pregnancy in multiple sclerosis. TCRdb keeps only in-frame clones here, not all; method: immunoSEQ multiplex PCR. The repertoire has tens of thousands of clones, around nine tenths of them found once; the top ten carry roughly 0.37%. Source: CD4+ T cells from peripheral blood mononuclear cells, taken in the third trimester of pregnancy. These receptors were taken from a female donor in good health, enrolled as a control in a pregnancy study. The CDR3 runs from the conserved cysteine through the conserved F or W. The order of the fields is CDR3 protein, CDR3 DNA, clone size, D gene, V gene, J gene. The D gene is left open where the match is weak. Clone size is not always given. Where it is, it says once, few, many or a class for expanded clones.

CASSLLTGADQPQHF	TGTGCCAGCAGCCTGCTGACAGGTGCAGATCAGCCCCAGCATTTT	NA	NA	TRBV2	TRBJ1-5
CASSEGGYTGELFF	TGTGCCAGCAGTGAAGGGGGCTACACCGGGGAGCTGTTTTTT	NA	NA	TRBV2	TRBJ2-2
CASSLIHGDHYGYTF	TGTGCCAGCAGCTTGATCCACGGGGATCACTATGGCTACACCTTC	NA	NA	TRBV5-8	TRBJ1-2
CASSGGGRVGAFF	TGTGCCAGTAGTGGAGGAGGAAGAGTCGGAGCTTTCTTT	NA	NA	TRBV25-1	TRBJ1-1
CASLRGRATNEKLFF	TGTGCCAGCTTGAGGGGGCGTGCAACTAATGAAAAACTGTTTTTT	NA	TRBD1	TRBV7-8	TRBJ1-4
CASSSLGTGGHGYTF	TGTGCCAGCAGTTCCCTCGGGACAGGGGGCCATGGCTACACCTTC	NA	TRBD1	TRBV28	TRBJ1-2
CASSLSGTDTQYF	TGCGCCAGCAGCTTGAGCGGCACAGATACGCAGTATTTT	NA	NA	TRBV5-1	TRBJ2-3
CASGQGGNQPQHF	TGTGCCAGCGGACAGGGCGGCAATCAGCCCCAGCATTTT	once	TRBD1	TRBV7-2	TRBJ1-5
CASSSDRGEQFF	TGTGCCAGCAGCTCAGACAGGGGTGAGCAGTTCTTC	few	TRBD1	TRBV6-5	TRBJ2-1
CASSSYRERSGNTIYF	TGTGCCAGCAGTTCCTACCGGGAACGCTCTGGAAACACCATATATTTT	NA	NA	TRBV11-2	TRBJ1-3
CATSRGQGREQYF	TGTGCCACCAGCAGGGGACAGGGCCGCGAGCAGTACTTC	NA	TRBD1	TRBV15	TRBJ2-7
CASSLSSTGRAEAFF	TGTGCCAGCAGCTTATCATCGACAGGGAGAGCTGAAGCTTTCTTT	NA	TRBD1	TRBV11-2	TRBJ1-1
CASSLGPSGGVNEQFF	TGTGCCAGCAGCTTAGGCCCTAGCGGGGGGGTTAATGAGCAGTTCTTC	NA	TRBD2	TRBV7-3	TRBJ2-1
CASSEVWAESGTDTQYF	TGTGCCAGCAGTGAAGTCTGGGCAGAGTCTGGCACAGATACGCAGTATTTT	NA	NA	TRBV6-1	TRBJ2-3
CASISGTAAYEQYF	TGTGCCAGCATTTCCGGGACAGCAGCCTACGAGCAGTACTTC	NA	TRBD1	TRBV28	TRBJ2-7
CASRLPGAGELFF	TGTGCCAGCAGACTGCCGGGGGCCGGGGAGCTGTTTTTT	once	NA	TRBV28	TRBJ2-2
CASTKKTPDPGKQFF	TGTGCCAGCACCAAAAAAACCCCGGACCCCGGGAAGCAGTTCTTC	NA	NA	TRBV7-9	TRBJ2-1
CASSGWDRESLAGYTF	TGTGCCAGCAGTGGATGGGACAGGGAGTCCCTAGCTGGCTACACCTTC	NA	TRBD1	TRBV2	TRBJ1-2
CSVVRSGHQNYEQYF	TGCAGCGTTGTTCGATCGGGACACCAAAACTACGAGCAGTACTTC	NA	NA	TRBV29-1	TRBJ2-7
CAWSQGWNTEAFF	TGTGCCTGGAGTCAGGGGTGGAACACTGAAGCTTTCTTT	NA	NA	TRBV30	TRBJ1-1
CASSVGLRVRGGSGNTIYF	TGTGCCAGCAGCGTTGGATTAAGGGTCCGGGGAGGGTCCGGAAACACCATATATTTT	NA	NA	TRBV9	TRBJ1-3
CAISGPERAAFF	TGTGCCATCAGTGGCCCCGAGCGGGCCGCTTTCTTT	NA	NA	TRBV10-3	TRBJ1-1
CASRLDIYNSPLHF	TGTGCCAGCAGGCTGGACATCTATAATTCACCCCTCCACTTT	few	NA	TRBV7-2	TRBJ1-6
CASSSTSGSGGNEQFF	TGTGCCAGCAGCTCGACTAGCGGGAGTGGGGGCAATGAGCAGTTCTTC	NA	TRBD2	TRBV7-2	TRBJ2-1
CASSAGGVWNEQFF	TGTGCCAGCAGCGCCGGGGGGGTGTGGAATGAGCAGTTCTTC	NA	TRBD2	TRBV7-3	TRBJ2-1
CAWAGKGQRNEKLFF	TGTGCCTGGGCGGGAAAGGGACAGCGCAATGAAAAACTGTTTTTT	NA	TRBD1	TRBV30	TRBJ1-4
CASSELGASGSYEQFF	TGTGCCAGCAGTGAACTCGGCGCTAGCGGGAGCTATGAGCAGTTCTTC	NA	TRBD2	TRBV25-1	TRBJ2-1
CASSSRGRTGVETQYF	TGTGCCAGCAGTTCTCGAGGACGGACAGGGGTAGAGACCCAGTACTTC	NA	TRBD1	TRBV6-6	TRBJ2-5
CASSPTDRFSYEQYF	TGTGCCAGCAGCCCGACAGACAGATTCTCCTACGAGCAGTACTTC	NA	NA	TRBV6-5	TRBJ2-7
CASSFPGLAYEQYF	TGTGCCAGCAGCTTTCCGGGACTAGCCTACGAGCAGTACTTC	NA	TRBD2	TRBV5-6	TRBJ2-7
CASSLSREQYF	TGTGCCAGCAGTTTATCGCGCGAGCAGTACTTC	NA	NA	TRBV28	TRBJ2-7
CASSLVGTSGISTNEQFF	TGCGCCAGCAGCTTGGTTGGGACTAGCGGTATTTCCACGAATGAGCAGTTCTTC	once	TRBD2	TRBV5-1	TRBJ2-1
CASSSGGLTDTQYF	TGTGCCAGCAGCTCGGGGGGTCTCACAGATACGCAGTATTTT	NA	TRBD2	TRBV7-3	TRBJ2-3
CASSEVLVSGYNEQFF	TGTGCCAGCAGCGAGGTCCTTGTCTCGGGCTACAATGAGCAGTTCTTC	once	NA	TRBV28	TRBJ2-1
CASRPLNWANEQFF	TGTGCCAGCAGGCCACTTAATTGGGCCAATGAGCAGTTCTTC	NA	NA	TRBV6-5	TRBJ2-1
CASSHTGGQGRRPLHF	TGTGCCAGCAGCCACACGGGGGGACAGGGAAGGAGGCCCCTCCACTTT	NA	TRBD1	TRBV7-9	TRBJ1-6
CASSSGLVANEQFF	TGTGCCAGCAGCTCCGGACTAGTAGCCAATGAGCAGTTCTTC	NA	TRBD2	TRBV7-3	TRBJ2-1
CASSYGSTETQYF	TGTGCCAGCAGTTACGGGAGCACAGAGACCCAGTACTTC	once	NA	TRBV27	TRBJ2-5
CASSVSPRYNRVGGNQPQHF	TGTGCCAGCAGTGTAAGCCCTCGTTATAACAGGGTTGGGGGCAATCAGCCCCAGCATTTT	NA	NA	TRBV2	TRBJ1-5
CASSLRGPEDTQYF	TGCGCCAGCAGCTTAAGGGGCCCTGAGGATACGCAGTATTTT	NA	NA	TRBV5-1	TRBJ2-3
CASSPGRVSREQYF	TGTGCCAGCAGCCCCGGGCGGGTCTCCAGGGAGCAGTACTTC	once	NA	TRBV7-9	TRBJ2-7
CASSPLLNGGARGYTF	TGTGCCAGCAGCCCCCTCCTAAACGGGGGGGCTAGAGGCTACACCTTC	NA	NA	TRBV11-2	TRBJ1-2
CASSDTHRGSSYEQYF	TGTGCCAGCAGTGATACCCACAGGGGGAGCTCCTACGAGCAGTACTTC	once	TRBD1	TRBV6-1	TRBJ2-7
CASCPSLAGGVNEQFF	TGTGCCAGCTGCCCCTCTCTAGCGGGAGGGGTTAATGAGCAGTTCTTC	NA	TRBD2	TRBV18	TRBJ2-1
CASSYSQAKLNYGYTF	TGTGCCAGCAGTTACTCCCAGGCCAAACTTAACTATGGCTACACCTTC	NA	NA	TRBV6-6	TRBJ1-2
CASSWTGGNYGYTF	TGTGCCAGCAGCTGGACAGGGGGCAACTATGGCTACACCTTC	NA	TRBD1	TRBV7-2	TRBJ1-2
CSVRLVNEQFF	TGCAGTGTCCGACTAGTCAATGAGCAGTTCTTC	NA	NA	TRBV20-1	TRBJ2-1
CASSPPESEKDTQYF	TGTGCCAGCTCACCACCGGAGTCGGAGAAGGATACGCAGTATTTT	NA	NA	TRBV18	TRBJ2-3
CASSLDRGGYTF	TGTGCCAGCAGCTTAGACAGGGGTGGCTACACCTTC	once	TRBD1	TRBV7-9	TRBJ1-2
CASSQRLAGDSNEQFF	TGTGCCAGCAGCCAGCGACTAGCGGGGGACTCCAATGAGCAGTTCTTC	NA	TRBD2	TRBV11-2	TRBJ2-1
CASSRVGKNIQYF	TGTGCCAGCAGCCGGGTGGGCAAAAACATTCAGTACTTC	NA	NA	TRBV25-1	TRBJ2-4
CASSPTGTGGLSHIQYF	TGTGCCAGCAGCCCAACTGGGACAGGGGGCCTGAGCCACATTCAGTACTTC	NA	TRBD1	TRBV13	TRBJ2-4
CSVRPSGNNEQFF	TGCAGCGTTCGGCCTAGCGGGAACAATGAGCAGTTCTTC	once	TRBD2	TRBV29-1	TRBJ2-1
CASSGRGFNEQFF	TGTGCCAGCAGCGGAAGGGGGTTCAATGAGCAGTTCTTC	NA	NA	TRBV5-6	TRBJ2-1
CASKIWEGSSYEQYF	TGCGCCAGCAAGATATGGGAGGGGAGCTCCTACGAGCAGTACTTC	medium-sized	TRBD2	TRBV5-1	TRBJ2-7
CASSPGQGNQPQHF	TGTGCCAGCAGTCCTGGACAGGGAAATCAGCCCCAGCATTTT	few	TRBD1	TRBV7-2	TRBJ1-5
CASSSAGGTLNTEAFF	TGTGCCAGCAGCTCGGCAGGGGGAACTCTGAACACTGAAGCTTTCTTT	NA	TRBD1	TRBV7-9	TRBJ1-1
CASKRTGGADYGYTF	TGTGCCAGCAAGAGGACAGGGGGCGCGGACTATGGCTACACCTTC	NA	TRBD1	TRBV27	TRBJ1-2